The rows below give T cell receptor beta chains drawn from one sample of a study of blood T cell repertoires in COVID-19. Clones were sequenced by immunoSEQ multiplex PCR, and TCRdb holds only the in-frame ones, with some missing. The data hold about 130,000 clones, with around four fifths observed a single time. The source material was peripheral blood. These receptors all come from a human donor in a cohort sampled during active COVID-19. The CDR3 runs from the conserved cysteine through the conserved F or W. Fields, in order: J gene, V gene, D gene, clone size, CDR3 DNA, CDR3 protein. A D gene is named only where the DNA matches it firmly. Only some rows state a clone size, as once, few, many or a class for expanded clones.

J gene: TRBJ1-6; V gene: TRBV5-1; D gene: NA; clone size: NA; CDR3 DNA: TGCGCCAGCAGCTTAAACAGGGTGGATTCACCCCTCCACTTT; CDR3 protein: CASSLNRVDSPLHF
J gene: TRBJ1-3; V gene: TRBV11-2; D gene: NA; clone size: NA; CDR3 DNA: TGTGCCAGCAGAACTCCGGGATACTCTGGAAACACCATATATTTT; CDR3 protein: CASRTPGYSGNTIYF
J gene: TRBJ2-7; V gene: TRBV11-3; D gene: TRBD2; clone size: NA; CDR3 DNA: TGTGCCAGCAGCCCAGGGGGGACTAGCGGGGGCTCCTACGAGCAGTACTTC; CDR3 protein: CASSPGGTSGGSYEQYF
J gene: TRBJ2-3; V gene: TRBV6-5; D gene: TRBD2; clone size: NA; CDR3 DNA: TGTGTCTCGCAGACGGAGCGGGGAGCCTCGAATACGCAGTATTTT; CDR3 protein: CVSQTERGASNTQYF
J gene: TRBJ1-1; V gene: TRBV5-6; D gene: TRBD1; clone size: NA; CDR3 DNA: TGTGCCAGCAGTCCCGATCCGACAGGGGGCCTTGGAACTGAAGCTTTCTTT; CDR3 protein: CASSPDPTGGLGTEAFF
J gene: TRBJ2-7; V gene: TRBV5-4; D gene: NA; clone size: NA; CDR3 DNA: TGTGCCAGCAGCTTGTCCCGCGAGCAGTACTTC; CDR3 protein: CASSLSREQYF
J gene: TRBJ2-5; V gene: TRBV9; D gene: TRBD1; clone size: NA; CDR3 DNA: TGTGCCAGCAGCCCAGAGGGACAGCAAGAGACCCAGTACTTC; CDR3 protein: CASSPEGQQETQYF
J gene: TRBJ2-1; V gene: TRBV25-1; D gene: NA; clone size: NA; CDR3 DNA: TGTGCCAGCAGTGAATTTGGGCCACCATCATCCTACAATGAGCAGTTCTTC; CDR3 protein: CASSEFGPPSSYNEQFF
J gene: TRBJ1-4; V gene: TRBV3-1/TRBV3-2; D gene: TRBD1; clone size: NA; CDR3 DNA: TGTGCCAGCAGCCGACAGGGGGGAACTAATGAAAAACTGTTTTTT; CDR3 protein: CASSRQGGTNEKLFF
J gene: TRBJ2-1; V gene: TRBV7-9; D gene: TRBD2; clone size: NA; CDR3 DNA: TGTGCCAGCAGCGGTAGCGGGGGGCCTGAGCAGTTCTTC; CDR3 protein: CASSGSGGPEQFF
J gene: TRBJ1-6; V gene: TRBV28; D gene: TRBD1; clone size: NA; CDR3 DNA: TGTGCCAGCAGTCTCCTCGACAGGGGGCAGGATGATAATTCACCCCTCCACTTT; CDR3 protein: CASSLLDRGQDDNSPLHF
J gene: TRBJ2-3; V gene: TRBV2; D gene: TRBD2; clone size: NA; CDR3 DNA: TGTGCCAGCAGGCCCCTAGCGGGGGGGCTGGATACGCAGTATTTT; CDR3 protein: CASRPLAGGLDTQYF
J gene: TRBJ2-7; V gene: TRBV5-1; D gene: NA; clone size: few; CDR3 DNA: TGCGCCAGCAGCGCCTGGGACAACGAGCAGTACTTC; CDR3 protein: CASSAWDNEQYF
J gene: TRBJ1-1; V gene: TRBV13; D gene: NA; clone size: NA; CDR3 DNA: TGTGCCAGCAGCGCAGGGGTGAACACTGAAGCTTTCTTT; CDR3 protein: CASSAGVNTEAFF
J gene: TRBJ2-3; V gene: TRBV5-1; D gene: TRBD2; clone size: NA; CDR3 DNA: TGCGCCAGCAGCTTGACACCGGCTAGCGGGGGGCCTGGGGTTACGCAGTATTTT; CDR3 protein: CASSLTPASGGPGVTQYF
J gene: TRBJ2-3; V gene: TRBV5-4; D gene: TRBD2; clone size: NA; CDR3 DNA: TGTGCCAGCAGCTTGGGACTAGCGGGCTCCGATACGCAGTATTTT; CDR3 protein: CASSLGLAGSDTQYF
J gene: TRBJ1-2; V gene: TRBV20-1; D gene: NA; clone size: NA; CDR3 DNA: TGCAGTGCTAGTGCCCCAGGGTTGGATATTGGCTACACCTTC; CDR3 protein: CSASAPGLDIGYTF
J gene: TRBJ2-7; V gene: TRBV4-1; D gene: NA; clone size: NA; CDR3 DNA: TGCGCCAGCAGCCAAGGGACTACTATGACCTACGAGCAGTACTTC; CDR3 protein: CASSQGTTMTYEQYF
J gene: TRBJ1-5; V gene: TRBV12-3/TRBV12-4; D gene: NA; clone size: NA; CDR3 DNA: TGTGCCAGCAGTTTCAGGGGAACTCAGCCCCAGCATTTT; CDR3 protein: CASSFRGTQPQHF
J gene: TRBJ2-7; V gene: TRBV5-4; D gene: NA; clone size: NA; CDR3 DNA: TGTGCCAGCAGCTGGAGAGGAGGGCAGGCAGCCTACGAGCAGTACTTC; CDR3 protein: CASSWRGGQAAYEQYF
J gene: TRBJ2-5; V gene: TRBV6-1; D gene: NA; clone size: NA; CDR3 DNA: TGTGCCAGCAGTGAAACTGGCGGAGAGACCCAGTACTTC; CDR3 protein: CASSETGGETQYF
J gene: TRBJ1-2; V gene: TRBV5-1; D gene: TRBD1; clone size: NA; CDR3 DNA: TGCGCCAGCAGCTTGGCCGGGGAAGGGACAGGGAGACCCTACACCTTC; CDR3 protein: CASSLAGEGTGRPYTF
J gene: TRBJ2-7; V gene: TRBV4-1; D gene: NA; clone size: few; CDR3 DNA: TGCGCCAGCAGCCAAGATATCAATGACAGAAGCGAGCAGTACTTC; CDR3 protein: CASSQDINDRSEQYF
J gene: TRBJ1-2; V gene: TRBV27; D gene: NA; clone size: NA; CDR3 DNA: TGTGCCAGCAGTTTAAAGGGTCAGGGCTATGGCTACACCTTC; CDR3 protein: CASSLKGQGYGYTF
J gene: TRBJ2-7; V gene: TRBV9; D gene: NA; clone size: NA; CDR3 DNA: TGTGCCAGCAGCGTAGATTGGCGGTCGGGGGCCTACGAGCAGTACTTC; CDR3 protein: CASSVDWRSGAYEQYF
J gene: TRBJ1-2; V gene: TRBV10-3; D gene: NA; clone size: few; CDR3 DNA: TGTGCCATCAGTGAGTCGAGGGGGAATGGCTACACCTTC; CDR3 protein: CAISESRGNGYTF
J gene: TRBJ2-7; V gene: TRBV21-1; D gene: NA; clone size: NA; CDR3 DNA: TGTGCCAGCGGGAACCCGGGGACTAGCGGGGGCCTTCATCCCTACGAGCAGTACTTC; CDR3 protein: CASGNPGTSGGLHPYEQYF
J gene: TRBJ2-7; V gene: TRBV19; D gene: TRBD1; clone size: NA; CDR3 DNA: TGTGCCAGTAGTTATTCCGGGACAGGGTCCGCCGAGCAGTACTTC; CDR3 protein: CASSYSGTGSAEQYF
J gene: TRBJ2-7; V gene: TRBV2; D gene: TRBD2; clone size: once; CDR3 DNA: TGTGCCAGCAGTGAAGCAAAGCGCTGGCGGGGGGGTAACTACCGCCAGCAGTACTTC; CDR3 protein: CASSEAKRWRGGNYRQQYF
J gene: TRBJ2-3; V gene: TRBV10-3; D gene: TRBD2; clone size: many; CDR3 DNA: TGTGCCATCAGTGAGTCGCATAGCGGGGGAACCACAGATACGCAGTATTTT; CDR3 protein: CAISESHSGGTTDTQYF
J gene: TRBJ1-4; V gene: TRBV5-6; D gene: NA; clone size: NA; CDR3 DNA: TGTGCCAGCAGCTTGGCACCAGATGCAACTAATGAAAAACTGTTTTTT; CDR3 protein: CASSLAPDATNEKLFF
J gene: TRBJ2-3; V gene: TRBV5-1; D gene: NA; clone size: NA; CDR3 DNA: TGCGCCAGCACCGGAGTCAGCACAGATACGCAGTATTTT; CDR3 protein: CASTGVSTDTQYF
J gene: TRBJ1-2; V gene: TRBV20-1; D gene: NA; clone size: NA; CDR3 DNA: TGCAGTGCCAAGGGGGACGTTGGCTACACCTTC; CDR3 protein: CSAKGDVGYTF
J gene: TRBJ2-3; V gene: TRBV5-1; D gene: NA; clone size: few; CDR3 DNA: TGCGCCAGCAGTATTGATGGGTCAGGGGTCACAGATACGCAGTATTTT; CDR3 protein: CASSIDGSGVTDTQYF
J gene: TRBJ2-1; V gene: TRBV27; D gene: NA; clone size: NA; CDR3 DNA: TGTGCCAGCAGTCCCGCTAGCGATTACTACAATGAGCAGTTCTTC; CDR3 protein: CASSPASDYYNEQFF
J gene: TRBJ1-2; V gene: TRBV2; D gene: TRBD1; clone size: NA; CDR3 DNA: TGTGCCAGCAGGCTAGACAGGGACCATGGCTACACCTTC; CDR3 protein: CASRLDRDHGYTF
J gene: TRBJ2-5; V gene: TRBV3-1/TRBV3-2; D gene: NA; clone size: NA; CDR3 DNA: TGTGCCAGCAGCCCCCCTCGGGTAGAAGAGACCCAGTACTTC; CDR3 protein: CASSPPRVEETQYF
J gene: TRBJ2-1; V gene: TRBV18; D gene: NA; clone size: NA; CDR3 DNA: TGTGCCAGCTCACCACTACGCCAGGGGATTGACAATGAGCAGTTCTTC; CDR3 protein: CASSPLRQGIDNEQFF
J gene: TRBJ2-1; V gene: TRBV9; D gene: NA; clone size: NA; CDR3 DNA: TGTGCCAGCAGCGTAGGCGTGTGGGGGCGCGAGAATGAGCAGTTCTTC; CDR3 protein: CASSVGVWGRENEQFF
J gene: TRBJ1-5; V gene: TRBV30; D gene: NA; clone size: NA; CDR3 DNA: TGTGCCTGGAGTCTCGGACAGCGAAATCAGCCCCAGCATTTT; CDR3 protein: CAWSLGQRNQPQHF
J gene: TRBJ2-3; V gene: TRBV18; D gene: NA; clone size: NA; CDR3 DNA: TGTGCCAGCTCACCAGCAGGGACAGATACGCAGTATTTT; CDR3 protein: CASSPAGTDTQYF
J gene: TRBJ1-4; V gene: TRBV2; D gene: TRBD1; clone size: NA; CDR3 DNA: TGTGCCAGCAATCCCGACAGGGGGCCTGAAAAACTGTTTTTT; CDR3 protein: CASNPDRGPEKLFF
J gene: TRBJ2-5; V gene: TRBV5-8; D gene: NA; clone size: NA; CDR3 DNA: TGTGCCAGCAGCTCGAAGACTAGCCAAGAGACCCAGTACTTC; CDR3 protein: CASSSKTSQETQYF
J gene: TRBJ2-2; V gene: TRBV7-9; D gene: NA; clone size: NA; CDR3 DNA: TGTGCCAGCAGCTTCGAACGGGGGGACAAGAACACCGGGGAGCTGTTTTTT; CDR3 protein: CASSFERGDKNTGELFF
J gene: TRBJ1-2; V gene: TRBV10-3; D gene: TRBD1; clone size: NA; CDR3 DNA: TGTGCCATCAGTGAGTCGGTACAGGGGAGCTATGGCTACACCTTC; CDR3 protein: CAISESVQGSYGYTF